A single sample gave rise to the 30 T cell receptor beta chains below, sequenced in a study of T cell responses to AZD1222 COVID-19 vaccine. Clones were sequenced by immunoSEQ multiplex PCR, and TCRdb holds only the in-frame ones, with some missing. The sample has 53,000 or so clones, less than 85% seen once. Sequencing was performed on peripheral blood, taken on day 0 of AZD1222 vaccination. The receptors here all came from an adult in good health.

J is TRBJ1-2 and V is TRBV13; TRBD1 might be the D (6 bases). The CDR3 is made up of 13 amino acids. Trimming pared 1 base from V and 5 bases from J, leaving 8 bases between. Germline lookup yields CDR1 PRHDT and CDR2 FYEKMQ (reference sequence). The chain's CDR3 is CASSLAQGYGYTF. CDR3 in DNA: TGTGCCAGCAGCTTAGCGCAGGGGTATGGCTACACCTTC.

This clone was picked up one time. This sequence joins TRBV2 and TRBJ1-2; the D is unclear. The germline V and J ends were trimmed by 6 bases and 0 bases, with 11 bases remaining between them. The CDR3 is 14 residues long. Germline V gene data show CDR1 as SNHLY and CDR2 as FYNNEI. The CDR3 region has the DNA TGTGCCAGCAGCGATGGGGAGTCTAACTATGGCTACACCTTC. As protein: CASSDGESNYGYTF.

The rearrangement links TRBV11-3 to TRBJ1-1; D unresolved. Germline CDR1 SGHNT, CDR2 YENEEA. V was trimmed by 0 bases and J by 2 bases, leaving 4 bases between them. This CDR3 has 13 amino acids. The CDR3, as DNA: TGTGCCAGCAGCTTAGAGGATAACACTGAAGCTTTCTTT. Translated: CASSLEDNTEAFF.

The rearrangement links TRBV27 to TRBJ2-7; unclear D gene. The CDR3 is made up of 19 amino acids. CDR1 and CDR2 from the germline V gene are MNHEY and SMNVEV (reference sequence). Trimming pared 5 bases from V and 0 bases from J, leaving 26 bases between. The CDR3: CASSPTPEHSALISYEQYF. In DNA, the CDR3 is TGTGCCAGCAGTCCTACCCCTGAGCACTCAGCTCTGATCTCCTACGAGCAGTACTTC.

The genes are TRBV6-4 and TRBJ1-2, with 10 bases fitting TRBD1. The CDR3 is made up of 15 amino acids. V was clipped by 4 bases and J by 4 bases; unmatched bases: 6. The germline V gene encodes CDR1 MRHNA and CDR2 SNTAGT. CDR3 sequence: CASSGSGQGSYGYTF. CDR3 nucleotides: TGTGCCAGCAGTGGCTCGGGACAGGGGAGCTATGGCTACACCTTC.

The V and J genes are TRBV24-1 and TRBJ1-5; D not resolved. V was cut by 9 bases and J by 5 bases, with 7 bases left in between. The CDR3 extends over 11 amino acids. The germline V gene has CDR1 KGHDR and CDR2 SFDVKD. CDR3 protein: CATLLDQPQHF. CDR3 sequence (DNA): TGTGCCACCCTTCTGGATCAGCCCCAGCATTTT.

CDR3 nucleotides: TGTGCCAGCTCACCGGAAACCGGGACTAGTTCCTACAATGAGCAGTTCTTC. Protein: CASSPETGTSSYNEQFF. The genes are TRBV18 and TRBJ2-1, with 8 nucleotides matching TRBD2. This CDR3 spans 17 amino acids. Per germline, CDR1 KGHSH and CDR2 LQKENI. The trim removed 3 bases at V and 1 base at J, leaving 8 bases unmatched.

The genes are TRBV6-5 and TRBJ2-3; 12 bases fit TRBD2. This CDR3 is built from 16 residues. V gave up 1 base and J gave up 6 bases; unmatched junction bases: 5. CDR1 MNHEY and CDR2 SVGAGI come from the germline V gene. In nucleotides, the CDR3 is TGTGCCAGCAGTTACTTTAAGACTAGCGGGAGTGATACGCAGTATTTT. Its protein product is CASSYFKTSGSDTQYF.

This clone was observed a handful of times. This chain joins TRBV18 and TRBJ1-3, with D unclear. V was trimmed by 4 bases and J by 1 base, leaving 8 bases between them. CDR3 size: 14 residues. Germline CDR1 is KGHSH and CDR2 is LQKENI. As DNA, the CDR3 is TGTGCCAGCTCACAGGACTGGTCTGGAAACACCATATATTTT. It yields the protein CASSQDWSGNTIYF.

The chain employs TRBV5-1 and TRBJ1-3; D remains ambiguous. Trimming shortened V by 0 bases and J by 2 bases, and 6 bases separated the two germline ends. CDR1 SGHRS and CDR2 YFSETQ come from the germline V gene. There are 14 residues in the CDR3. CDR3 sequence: CASSLASAGNTIYF. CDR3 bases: TGCGCCAGCAGCTTGGCGTCGGCTGGAAACACCATATATTTT.

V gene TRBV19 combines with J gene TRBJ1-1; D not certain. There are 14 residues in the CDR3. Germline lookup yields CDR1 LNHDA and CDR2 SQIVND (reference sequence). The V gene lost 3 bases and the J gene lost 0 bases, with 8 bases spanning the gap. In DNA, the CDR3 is TGTGCCAGTAGTATCCCAGTTATGAACACTGAAGCTTTCTTT. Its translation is CASSIPVMNTEAFF.

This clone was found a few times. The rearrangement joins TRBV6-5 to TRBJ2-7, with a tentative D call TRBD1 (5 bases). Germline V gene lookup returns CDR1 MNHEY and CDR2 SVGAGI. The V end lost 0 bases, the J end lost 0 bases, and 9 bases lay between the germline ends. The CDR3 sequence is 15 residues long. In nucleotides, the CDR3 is TGTGCCAGCAGTTACTCGCAGGGAAGCTCCTACGAGCAGTACTTC. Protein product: CASSYSQGSSYEQYF.

CDR3 amino acids: CASSEAPRAAGELFF. The DNA for the CDR3 is TGTGCCAGCAGTGAAGCGCCCCGGGCGGCGGGCGAACTGTTTTTT. This chain links TRBV2 with TRBJ1-4, with no clear D. The germline V gene has CDR1 SNHLY and CDR2 FYNNEI. The CDR3 is made up of 15 amino acids. Trimming stripped 0 bases from V and 12 bases from J, with 17 bases between.

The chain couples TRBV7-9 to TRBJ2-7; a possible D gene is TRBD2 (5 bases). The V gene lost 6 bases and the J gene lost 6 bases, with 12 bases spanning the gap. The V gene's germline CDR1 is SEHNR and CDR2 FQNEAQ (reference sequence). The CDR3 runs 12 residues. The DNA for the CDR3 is TGTGCCAGCAGTTCTAGCCTAGGCGAGCAGTACTTC. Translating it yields CASSSSLGEQYF.

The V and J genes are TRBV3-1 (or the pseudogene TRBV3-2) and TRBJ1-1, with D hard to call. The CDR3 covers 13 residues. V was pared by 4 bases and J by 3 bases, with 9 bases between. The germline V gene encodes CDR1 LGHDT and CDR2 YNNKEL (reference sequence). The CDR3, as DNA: TGTGCCAGCAGCCCGAGGGTCTACACTGAAGCTTTCTTT. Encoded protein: CASSPRVYTEAFF.

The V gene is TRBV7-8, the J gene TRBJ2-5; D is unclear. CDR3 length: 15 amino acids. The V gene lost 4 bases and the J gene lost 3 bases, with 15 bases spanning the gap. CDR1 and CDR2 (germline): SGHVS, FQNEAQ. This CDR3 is CASSWFRAEKETQYF. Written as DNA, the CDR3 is TGTGCCAGCAGCTGGTTCCGGGCAGAGAAAGAGACCCAGTACTTC.

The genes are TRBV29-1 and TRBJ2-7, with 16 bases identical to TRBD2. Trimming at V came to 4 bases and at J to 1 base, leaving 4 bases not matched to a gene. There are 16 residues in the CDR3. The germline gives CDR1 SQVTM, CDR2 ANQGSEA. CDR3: CSVAGTSGRVSYEQYF. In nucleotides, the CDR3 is TGCAGCGTTGCCGGGACTAGCGGGAGGGTTTCCTACGAGCAGTACTTC.

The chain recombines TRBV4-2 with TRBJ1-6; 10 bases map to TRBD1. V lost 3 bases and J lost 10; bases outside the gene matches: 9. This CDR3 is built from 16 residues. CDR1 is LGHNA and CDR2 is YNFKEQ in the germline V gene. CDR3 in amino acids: CASSQSPGQGISPLHF. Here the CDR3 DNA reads TGTGCCAGCAGCCAGTCGCCGGGACAGGGGATCTCACCCCTCCACTTT.

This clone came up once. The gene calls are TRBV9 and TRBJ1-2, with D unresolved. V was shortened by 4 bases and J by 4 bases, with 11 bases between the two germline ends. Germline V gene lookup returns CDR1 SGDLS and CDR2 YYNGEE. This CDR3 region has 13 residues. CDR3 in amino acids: CASSLDGLYGYTF. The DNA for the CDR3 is TGTGCCAGCAGCCTCGACGGCCTCTATGGCTACACCTTC.

The CDR3 is CASSPRTGDSPLHF. The CDR3 DNA reads TGCGCCAGCAGCCCCCGGACAGGGGATTCACCCCTCCACTTT. This rearrangement joins TRBV5-1 to TRBJ1-6, with TRBD1 matching over 9 bases. This CDR3 comprises 14 residues. V shed 4 bases, J shed 8 bases, and the junction held 4 bases outside the gene matches. The germline V gene has CDR1 SGHRS and CDR2 YFSETQ. Supplemented by reference TRBV5-1 and TRBJ1-6, the full variable domain reads KAGVTQTPRYLIKTRGQQVTLSCSPISGHRSVSWYQQTPGQGLQFLFEYFSETQRNKGNFPGRFSGRQFSNSRSEMNVSTLELGDSALYLCASSPRTGDSPLHFGNGTRLTVT.

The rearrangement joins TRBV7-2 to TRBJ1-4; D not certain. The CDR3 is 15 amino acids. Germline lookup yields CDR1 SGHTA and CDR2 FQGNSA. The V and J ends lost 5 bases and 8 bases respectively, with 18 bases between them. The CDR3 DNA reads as TGTGCCAGCAGCCCTCCCGCCGGCCTCGGGGAAAAACTGTTTTTT. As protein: CASSPPAGLGEKLFF. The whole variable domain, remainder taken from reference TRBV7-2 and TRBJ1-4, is GAGVSQSPSNKVTEKGKDVELRCDPISGHTALYWYRQSLGQGLEFLIYFQGNSAPDKSGLPSDRFSAERTGGSVSTLTIQRTQQEDSAVYLCASSPPAGLGEKLFFGSGTQLSVL.

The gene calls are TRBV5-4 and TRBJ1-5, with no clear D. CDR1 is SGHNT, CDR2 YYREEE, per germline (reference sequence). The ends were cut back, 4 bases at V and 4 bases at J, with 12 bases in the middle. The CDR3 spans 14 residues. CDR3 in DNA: TGTGCCAGCAGCCCTGGAGTCGGTAATCAGCCCCAGCATTTT. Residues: CASSPGVGNQPQHF.

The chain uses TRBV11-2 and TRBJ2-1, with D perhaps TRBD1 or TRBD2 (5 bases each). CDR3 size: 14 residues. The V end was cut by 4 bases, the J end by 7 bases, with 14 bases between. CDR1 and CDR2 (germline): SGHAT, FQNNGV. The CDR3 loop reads CASSSARGLNEQFF. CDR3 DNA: TGTGCCAGCAGCTCCGCGAGGGGTCTGAATGAGCAGTTCTTC.

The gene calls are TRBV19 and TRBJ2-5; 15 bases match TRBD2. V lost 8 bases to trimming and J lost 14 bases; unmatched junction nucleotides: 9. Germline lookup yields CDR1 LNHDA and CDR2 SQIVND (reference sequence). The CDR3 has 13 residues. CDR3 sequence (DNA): TGTGCCAGTGCTACCGGGACTAGCGGGAGGACCTACTTC. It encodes CASATGTSGRTYF.

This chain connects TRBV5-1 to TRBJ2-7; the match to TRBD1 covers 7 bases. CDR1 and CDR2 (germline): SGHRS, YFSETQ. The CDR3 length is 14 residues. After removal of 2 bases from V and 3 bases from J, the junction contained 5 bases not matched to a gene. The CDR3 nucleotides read TGCGCCAGCAGCTTTGGGACAGTGAGCTACGAGCAGTACTTC. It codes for CASSFGTVSYEQYF. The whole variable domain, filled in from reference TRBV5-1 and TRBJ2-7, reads KAGVTQTPRYLIKTRGQQVTLSCSPISGHRSVSWYQQTPGQGLQFLFEYFSETQRNKGNFPGRFSGRQFSNSRSEMNVSTLELGDSALYLCASSFGTVSYEQYFGPGTRLTVT.

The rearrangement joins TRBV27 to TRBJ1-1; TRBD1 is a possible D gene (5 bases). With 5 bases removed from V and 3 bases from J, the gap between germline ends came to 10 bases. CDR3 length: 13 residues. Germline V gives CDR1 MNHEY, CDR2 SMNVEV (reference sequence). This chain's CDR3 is CASSHGTYTEAFF. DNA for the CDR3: TGTGCCAGCAGTCATGGGACTTACACTGAAGCTTTCTTT.

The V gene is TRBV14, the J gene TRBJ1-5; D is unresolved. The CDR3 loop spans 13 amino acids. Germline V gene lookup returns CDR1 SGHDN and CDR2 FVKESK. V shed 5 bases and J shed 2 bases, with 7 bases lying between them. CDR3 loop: CASSKEGNQPQHF. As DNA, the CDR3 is TGTGCCAGCAGCAAGGAGGGCAATCAGCCCCAGCATTTT.

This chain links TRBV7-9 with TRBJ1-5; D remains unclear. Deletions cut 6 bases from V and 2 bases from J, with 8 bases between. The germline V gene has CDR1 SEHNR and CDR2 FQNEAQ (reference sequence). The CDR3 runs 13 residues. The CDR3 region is CASRKNGNQPQHF. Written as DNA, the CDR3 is TGTGCCAGCAGGAAAAACGGCAATCAGCCCCAGCATTTT.

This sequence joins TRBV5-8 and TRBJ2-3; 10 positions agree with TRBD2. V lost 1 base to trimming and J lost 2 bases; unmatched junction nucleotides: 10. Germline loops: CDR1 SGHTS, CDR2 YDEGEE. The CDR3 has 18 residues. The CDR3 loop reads CASSLSLTSGAYTDTQYF. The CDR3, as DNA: TGTGCCAGCAGCTTGAGTTTAACTAGCGGGGCCTACACAGATACGCAGTATTTT.

The CDR3 region is CASHKRRERTTGGELFF. CDR3 sequence (DNA): TGTGCCAGCCACAAACGCCGGGAGCGGACGACTGGGGGGGAGCTGTTTTTT. This chain uses TRBV7-2 with TRBJ2-2; perhaps TRBD2 as D (6 bases). This CDR3 has 17 amino acids. In germline, CDR1 is SGHTA, CDR2 FQGNSA. V dropped 8 bases and J dropped 8 bases, with 27 bases sitting between them.